The 23 T cell receptor beta chains presented below share a single source sample, sequenced in a study of cytotoxic CD8 clonotypes in ibrutinib-treated CLL. The method was immunoSEQ multiplex PCR; TCRdb's version includes in-frame clones alone and lacks a portion of them. Among hundreds of thousands of clones, approximately 67% were seen once, and the ten largest hold 5% to 6.5%. The starting material was PBMCs, obtained after 36 months of ibrutinib treatment. The receptors here all came from a human donor with chronic lymphocytic leukemia.

CDR3 bases: TGCGCCAGCAGCTTCGGCAGCGGCGCCTACGAGCAGTACTTC. It is translated as CASSFGSGAYEQYF. This chain uses TRBV5-1 with TRBJ2-7, with D possibly TRBD2 on 5 matching bases. Germline CDR1 is SGHRS and CDR2 is YFSETQ. The CDR3 covers 14 residues. V gave up 2 bases and J gave up 2 bases, with 11 bases separating them.

V usage is TRBV9 and J usage is TRBJ2-3; 7 bases are shared with TRBD1. V shed 2 bases and J 5 bases; nucleotides not matched to a gene: 11. Germline lookup yields CDR1 SGDLS and CDR2 YYNGEE. The CDR3 contains 16 residues. CDR3 nucleotides: TGTGCCAGCAGCGTGGGACAGACCCCAGCCTTAGATACGCAGTATTTT. It specifies CASSVGQTPALDTQYF.

J is TRBJ2-5 and V is TRBV10-3; D perhaps matches TRBD1 (6 bases). The germline CDR1 and CDR2 sequences are ENHRY and SYGVKD. V was pared by 6 bases and J by 1 base, with 12 bases between. The CDR3 is 14 residues long. The CDR3 bases are TGTGCCATCAGCCAGACAGGTGCCCAAGAGACCCAGTACTTC. Encoded protein: CAISQTGAQETQYF.

V and J are TRBV6-6 and TRBJ2-1; 8 bases are a match to TRBD2. This CDR3 is 14 amino acids long. Germline-derived CDR1 and CDR2 are MNHNY and SVGAGI (reference sequence). Germline trimming cut 2 bases from V and 10 bases from J; bases unmatched to any gene: 7. The CDR3 is CASSYGPSGLEQFF. The CDR3 nucleotides are TGTGCCAGCAGTTACGGGCCTAGCGGGTTAGAGCAGTTCTTC.

J is TRBJ2-5 and V is TRBV5-8; perhaps TRBD1 as D (5 bases). The germline CDR1 and CDR2 sequences are SGHTS and YDEGEE. This CDR3 spans 15 amino acids. The V end was cut by 3 bases, the J end by 2 bases, with 14 bases between. The CDR3 DNA follows: TGTGCCAGCAGCTACAAACAGGTTCGTCAAGAGACCCAGTACTTC. Amino acid sequence: CASSYKQVRQETQYF.

The chain links TRBV7-9 to TRBJ2-5; D remains ambiguous. Germline values: CDR1 SEHNR, CDR2 FQNEAQ (reference sequence). The CDR3 runs to 11 residues. V lost 8 bases and J lost 4, with 8 bases in between. The CDR3 region has the DNA TGTGCCAGCGAGAGTTCAGAGACCCAGTACTTC. Protein sequence: CASESSETQYF.

This clone was counted a few times. The chain carries TRBV4-1 and TRBJ1-2; D gene ambiguous. Germline loops: CDR1 MGHRA, CDR2 YSYEKL. The CDR3 totals 15 residues. Trimming removed 4 bases at V and 1 base at J, with 13 bases between. The CDR3 region is CASSLLLDSNYGYTF. DNA for the CDR3: TGCGCCAGCAGCCTCCTACTCGATAGTAACTATGGCTACACCTTC.

The V call is TRBV9, the J call TRBJ2-1, with a possible D match to TRBD2 (6 bases). Germline V gene lookup returns CDR1 SGDLS and CDR2 YYNGEE. CDR3 size: 16 residues. V was pared by 4 bases and J by 3 bases, with 17 bases between. CDR3 sequence reads: CASSPLSVGGYNEQFF. The DNA for the CDR3 is TGTGCCAGCAGCCCACTAAGTGTGGGAGGCTACAATGAGCAGTTCTTC.

The gene calls are TRBV19 and TRBJ2-2; D is perhaps TRBD2 (6 bases). The length of the CDR3 is 13 residues. From germline, CDR1 is LNHDA and CDR2 SQIVND (reference sequence). Deletions cut 9 bases from V and 4 bases from J, with 12 bases between. DNA for the CDR3: TGTGCCAGCCTTCGGGGGACCACCGGGGAGCTGTTTTTT. This sequence encodes CASLRGTTGELFF.

V usage is TRBV6-1 and J usage is TRBJ2-7, with 8 nucleotides matching TRBD2. The CDR3 runs 13 residues. Per the germline V gene, CDR1 is MNHNS and CDR2 is SASEGT. Unmatched junction bases numbered 8, after V lost 7 bases and J lost 6 bases. CDR3 DNA sequence: TGTGCCAGCAACCGACTAGCGAGGGGCGAGCAGTACTTC. Its protein product is CASNRLARGEQYF.

The chain employs TRBV11-3 and TRBJ2-3, with 9 positions matching TRBD1. The CDR3 contains 15 residues. The ends lost 3 bases at V and 4 bases at J; junction bases unmatched: 5. From germline, CDR1 is SGHNT and CDR2 YENEEA. CDR3 region: CASSFSDRGADTQYF. The CDR3 DNA reads as TGTGCCAGCAGCTTCTCAGACAGGGGGGCAGATACGCAGTATTTT.

The rearrangement uses TRBV19 and TRBJ2-6; D possibly corresponds to TRBD1 (6 bases). Looked up from germline, CDR1 is LNHDA and CDR2 is SQIVND (reference sequence). Trimming shortened V by 4 bases and J by 2 bases, and 15 bases separated the two germline ends. The CDR3 totals 17 residues. The CDR3 nucleotides are TGTGCCAGTAGTAACAGGGTTGGGTTGCCTGGGGCCAACGTCCTGACTTTC. Protein: CASSNRVGLPGANVLTF.

This clone has just one count. The chain couples TRBV10-3 to TRBJ2-5; D might be TRBD2 (5 bases). Trimming removed 1 base from V and 3 bases from J, with 6 bases in between. CDR3 size: 13 residues. CDR1 is ENHRY, CDR2 SYGVKD, per germline. The CDR3 sequence: CAISEYGKETQYF. The CDR3 DNA is TGTGCCATCAGTGAGTACGGGAAAGAGACCCAGTACTTC.

This clone showed up just a few times. The chain carries TRBV19 and TRBJ2-7; D remains unclear. V dropped 3 bases and J dropped 6 bases, with 12 bases sitting between them. The CDR3 is 13 amino acids. CDR1 LNHDA and CDR2 SQIVND come from the germline V gene (reference sequence). CDR3 nucleotides: TGTGCCAGTAGTATCGTCATAGAAGGCGAGCAGTACTTC. Translation: CASSIVIEGEQYF.

This clone occurred a few times. V and J are TRBV7-9 and TRBJ1-3; D remains unclear. This CDR3 is 13 amino acids long. Germline V gene data show CDR1 as SEHNR and CDR2 as FQNEAQ (reference sequence). Trimming shortened V by 1 base and J by 2 bases, and 3 bases separated the two germline ends. CDR3 protein: CASSLGPGNTIYF. The CDR3 bases are TGTGCCAGCAGCTTAGGCCCTGGAAACACCATATATTTT.

The CDR3 spells CASSPVGQGAYEQYF. Written as DNA, the CDR3 is TGTGCCAGCAGCCCCGTTGGACAGGGCGCCTACGAGCAGTACTTC. The chain carries TRBV7-9 and TRBJ2-7, with 8 bases matching TRBD1. Germline V gives CDR1 SEHNR, CDR2 FQNEAQ (reference sequence). With V trimmed by 5 bases and J by 2 bases, 8 bases remained unmatched. The CDR3 loop spans 15 amino acids.

The genes are TRBV28 and TRBJ2-5, with unresolved D. The V gene lost 7 bases and the J gene lost 0 bases, with 3 bases spanning the gap. This CDR3 spans 11 amino acids. From germline, CDR1 is MDHEN and CDR2 SYDVKM. The chain's CDR3 is CASMDQETQYF. Here the CDR3 DNA reads TGTGCCAGCATGGACCAAGAGACCCAGTACTTC.

The V gene is TRBV7-6, the J gene TRBJ1-3; D remains unclear. CDR1 is SGHVS and CDR2 is FNYEAQ in the germline V gene. V lost 6 bases, J lost 9 bases, and 18 bases lay in between. CDR3 length: 14 amino acids. In DNA form, the CDR3 reads TGTGCCAGCAGTCCAGAGGCGGACTCCGCCACCATATATTTT. Its protein product is CASSPEADSATIYF.

The rearrangement uses TRBV27 and TRBJ1-4; weak D call: TRBD1 (6 bases). The CDR3 is 15 amino acids. The germline V gene has CDR1 MNHEY and CDR2 SMNVEV (reference sequence). Trimming shortened V by 8 bases and J by 0 bases, and 13 bases separated the two germline ends. CDR3 sequence reads: CASRSWTATNEKLFF. CDR3 nucleotides: TGTGCCAGCCGCTCCTGGACAGCAACTAATGAAAAACTGTTTTTT.

The chain has TRBV19 and TRBJ1-3; 9 bases align to TRBD1. The germline V gene has CDR1 LNHDA and CDR2 SQIVND (reference sequence). The junction had 7 bases not matched to a gene; V was cut back by 6 bases and J by 4 bases. The CDR3 runs 15 residues. In DNA, the CDR3 is TGTGCCAGTAGACGGACAGGGGATTCAGGAAACACCATATATTTT. Protein: CASRRTGDSGNTIYF.

The chain recombines TRBV2 with TRBJ2-7; possibly TRBD1 for D (6 bases). There are 13 residues in the CDR3. Germline V CDR1 and CDR2: SNHLY, FYNNEI. The ends were cut back, 6 bases at V and 0 bases at J, with 9 bases in the middle. The CDR3 nucleotides read TGTGCCAGCAGGCGGACAGCCTCCTACGAGCAGTACTTC. Translated, it gives CASRRTASYEQYF.

J is TRBJ2-2 and V is TRBV2, with D possibly TRBD2 on 6 matching bases. The CDR3 spans 15 residues. V dropped 5 bases and J dropped 4 bases, with 14 bases sitting between them. Germline-derived CDR1 and CDR2 are SNHLY and FYNNEI. In DNA form, the CDR3 reads TGTGCCAGCAGTTCCCTACGGAGGGGCACCGGGGAGCTGTTTTTT. Its protein product is CASSSLRRGTGELFF.

The chain combines TRBV2 with TRBJ2-7; TRBD1 is a possible D gene (6 bases). The germline V and J ends were trimmed by 5 bases and 2 bases, with 19 bases remaining between them. This CDR3 has 16 amino acids. CDR1 is SNHLY, CDR2 FYNNEI, per germline. The DNA for the CDR3 is TGTGCCAGCAGTCCGTGGACAGTTTCCACTGCCTACGAGCAGTACTTC. Translation gives CASSPWTVSTAYEQYF.